This T cell receptor (beta chain) was captured by sequencing in a study of control samples from healthy donors and cancer patients. Produced via immunoSEQ multiplex PCR; TCRdb's table is partial and in-frame only. This table holds 100,000 to 150,000 clones, over 75% found once. The V gene's germline CDR1 is SGHNT and CDR2 YENEEA. V dropped 5 bases and J dropped 5 bases, with 12 bases sitting between them. This CDR3 is built from 13 residues. Sequences were obtained from blood. This chain links TRBV11-3 with TRBJ2-5; a possible D gene is TRBD1 (5 bases). The TCR comes from a man aged 18 to 29 in good health. Here the CDR3 reads CASSGAKKETQYF. The CDR3 region has the DNA TGTGCCAGCAGCGGGGCAAAGAAGGAGACCCAGTACTTC.